These 16 T cell receptor beta chains were sequenced from one sample in a study of preoperative IRX-2 immunotherapy in early breast cancer (dated by TCRdb to about 2019). Library preparation employed the immunoSEQ multiplex PCR assay. TCRdb provides this immuneACCESS table in a form limited to in-frame rearrangements. Some clones are lacking; in checked studies, under half of them reflect an unresolved V gene, and why the rest are absent is not known. A total of fewer than 35,000 clones appear in this sample, roughly 86% of them only once. The top ten hold approximately 1.5% of the sample. This specimen's treatment or condition label, per the study, means: preoperative locoregional IRX-2 cytokine immunotherapy. Sequencing was performed on tumor tissue, taken after IRX-2 immunotherapy. These receptors were collected from a human donor with breast cancer.

This CDR3 reads CASSVQASPYNEQFF. CDR3 nucleotide sequence: TGTGCCAGTAGTGTACAGGCCTCACCCTACAATGAGCAGTTCTTC. The gene calls are TRBV19 and TRBJ2-1; possible D gene TRBD1, 5 bases. Trimming removed 5 bases at V and 2 bases at J, with 13 bases between. Per the germline V gene, CDR1 is LNHDA and CDR2 is SQIVND (reference sequence). The CDR3 sequence is 15 residues long. Combining the CDR3 with reference TRBV19 and TRBJ2-1 gives the whole variable domain DGGITQSPKYLFRKEGQNVTLSCEQNLNHDAMYWYRQDPGQGLRLIYYSQIVNDFQKGDIAEGYSVSREKKESFPLTVTSAQKNPTAFYLCASSVQASPYNEQFFGPGTRLTVL.

The rearrangement links TRBV6-8 to TRBJ1-1; no firm D call. V lost 5 bases and J 1 base, leaving 11 bases between the germline ends. The CDR3 is 14 amino acids. CDR1 MNHGY and CDR2 SAAAGT come from the germline V gene. The CDR3 DNA is TGTGCCAGCAGTGTCTCAGGAGGGAACACTGAAGCTTTCTTT. This translates into CASSVSGGNTEAFF.

The V gene is TRBV19, the J gene TRBJ2-2; maybe TRBD2 (5 bases). This CDR3 is 13 amino acids long. V lost 7 bases and J 3 bases, leaving 9 bases between the germline ends. Germline lookup yields CDR1 LNHDA and CDR2 SQIVND (reference sequence). Here the CDR3 DNA reads TGTGCCAGTACGGGGTTGCACACCGGGGAGCTGTTTTTT. Translated, it gives CASTGLHTGELFF.

V gene TRBV25-1 combines with J gene TRBJ1-4; 9 nucleotides line up with TRBD1. The CDR3 runs 12 residues. Germline lookup yields CDR1 MGHDK and CDR2 SYGVNS. J was trimmed by 10 bases and V by 6 bases; bases with no gene match: 3. In nucleotides, the CDR3 is TGTGCCAGCAGGGGACAGGGAGGAAAACTGTTTTTT. Its translation is CASRGQGGKLFF.

The chain is built from TRBV7-6 and TRBJ1-3; no definite D call. Trimming left V 5 bases short and J 0 bases short, with 8 bases between. CDR3 size: 14 residues. Germline CDR1 SGHVS, CDR2 FNYEAQ. CDR3: CASSLQSSGNTIYF. CDR3 coding DNA: TGTGCCAGCAGCCTACAAAGCTCTGGAAACACCATATATTTT.

The gene calls are TRBV11-3 and TRBJ2-1, with D hard to call. The V end lost 1 base, the J end lost 1 base, and 8 bases lay between the germline ends. This CDR3 spans 15 amino acids. Germline V lookup: CDR1 SGHNT, CDR2 YENEEA. This CDR3 reads CASSLGGSSYNEQFF. In nucleotides, the CDR3 is TGTGCCAGCAGCTTAGGTGGAAGTTCCTACAATGAGCAGTTCTTC.

This rearrangement joins TRBV7-2 to TRBJ1-2, with unresolved D. CDR1 is SGHTA, CDR2 FQGNSA, per germline. The CDR3 is 13 amino acids. The V gene lost 6 bases and the J gene lost 0 bases, with 8 bases spanning the gap. The CDR3 nucleotides read TGTGCCAGCAGTGCCCGAGCTAACTATGGCTACACCTTC. It specifies CASSARANYGYTF. Drawing the rest from reference TRBV7-2 and TRBJ1-2, the complete variable domain is GAGVSQSPSNKVTEKGKDVELRCDPISGHTALYWYRQSLGQGLEFLIYFQGNSAPDKSGLPSDRFSAERTGGSVSTLTIQRTQQEDSAVYLCASSARANYGYTFGSGTRLTVV.

The genes are TRBV19 and TRBJ1-1, with a weak D call TRBD1 (6 bases). In germline, CDR1 is LNHDA, CDR2 SQIVND (reference sequence). CDR3 length: 12 amino acids. V was shortened by 3 bases and J by 9 bases, with 11 bases between the two germline ends. CDR3 amino acids: CASSIPRGQAFF. DNA for the CDR3: TGTGCCAGTAGTATCCCCCGGGGGCAAGCTTTCTTT.

The chain joins TRBV28 to TRBJ2-7; 8 nucleotides line up with TRBD1. Germline CDR1 MDHEN, CDR2 SYDVKM. This CDR3 comprises 15 residues. The ends lost 4 bases at V and 2 bases at J; junction bases unmatched: 7. In nucleotides, the CDR3 is TGTGCCAGCAGTTCCGGGACAGGATCAGCCTACGAGCAGTACGTC. Translation: CASSSGTGSAYEQYV.

The V call is TRBV29-1, the J call TRBJ1-2, with D perhaps TRBD1 (6 bases). Germline V lookup: CDR1 SQVTM, CDR2 ANQGSEA. CDR3 length equals 14 residues. Trimming shortened V by 6 bases and J by 4 bases, and 18 bases separated the two germline ends. CDR3 region: CSVWTDRVPYGYTF. The CDR3 DNA sequence: TGCAGCGTCTGGACAGACCGAGTTCCCTATGGCTACACCTTC.

The chain joins TRBV10-2 to TRBJ1-6, with 9 bases that match TRBD1. CDR3 length equals 13 residues. CDR1 and CDR2 from the germline V gene are WSHSY and SAAADI. V lost 10 bases and J lost 5; bases outside the gene matches: 3. The CDR3 loop reads CATGTGHNSPLHF. DNA for the CDR3: TGCGCCACCGGGACAGGGCATAATTCACCCCTCCACTTT.

The V and J genes are TRBV29-1 and TRBJ2-2, with D perhaps matching TRBD1 (5 bases). The CDR3 is 12 amino acids. The V and J ends lost 7 bases and 5 bases respectively, with 11 bases between them. Germline V gene data show CDR1 as SQVTM and CDR2 as ANQGSEA. CDR3 DNA: TGCAGCGGCCGGACAAATACCGGGGAGCTGTTTTTT. This gives the protein CSGRTNTGELFF.

This clone was counted a few times. The chain couples TRBV11-3 to TRBJ2-5; a possible D gene is TRBD2 (6 bases). Germline V CDR1 and CDR2: SGHNT, YENEEA. The length of the CDR3 is 15 residues. Trimming left V 4 bases short and J 2 bases short, with 14 bases between. CDR3 amino acids: CASSSMGLPQETQYF. CDR3 sequence (DNA): TGTGCCAGCAGCTCTATGGGACTTCCACAAGAGACCCAGTACTTC.

This chain links TRBV28 with TRBJ2-7, with a possible D match to TRBD1 (5 bases). CDR3 length: 12 residues. CDR1 is MDHEN, CDR2 SYDVKM, per germline. V lost 2 bases to trimming and J lost 3 bases, with 5 bases between them. The CDR3 here is CASSLQGYEQYF. CDR3 sequence (DNA): TGTGCCAGCAGTTTACAGGGCTACGAGCAGTACTTC.

V and J are TRBV11-1 and TRBJ2-3; the D gene is possibly TRBD1 (5 bases). Germline V gives CDR1 SGHAT, CDR2 FQDESV (reference sequence). The CDR3 sequence is 14 residues long. With 5 bases removed from V and 2 bases from J, the gap between germline ends came to 11 bases. The CDR3 DNA reads as TGTGCCAGCAGCCAGCAGGGTCCCACAGATACGCAGTATTTT. It yields the protein CASSQQGPTDTQYF.

This clone was seen a single time. The rearrangement links TRBV6-8 to TRBJ2-1; possibly TRBD2 for D (5 bases). Between the trimmed V and J ends, which lost 6 bases and 9 bases, there was a span of 12 bases. Germline V gene data show CDR1 as MNHGY and CDR2 as SAAAGT. This CDR3 contains 12 residues. For the CDR3, the DNA is TGTGCCAGCAGGGATTCGGCGGGTGAGCAGTTCTTC. Protein: CASRDSAGEQFF.